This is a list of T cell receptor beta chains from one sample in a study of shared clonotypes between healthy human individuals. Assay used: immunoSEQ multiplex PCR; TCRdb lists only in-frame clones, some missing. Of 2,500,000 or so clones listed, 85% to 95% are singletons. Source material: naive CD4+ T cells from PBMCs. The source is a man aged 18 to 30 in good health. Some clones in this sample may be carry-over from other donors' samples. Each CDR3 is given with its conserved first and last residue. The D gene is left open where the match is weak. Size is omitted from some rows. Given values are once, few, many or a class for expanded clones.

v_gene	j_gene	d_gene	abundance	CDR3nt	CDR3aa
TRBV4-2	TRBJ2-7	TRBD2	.	TGTGCCAGCAGCCAAGTCATGGGGGGGACCCTCAGGGAGCAGTACTTC	CASSQVMGGTLREQYF
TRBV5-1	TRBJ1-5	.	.	TGCGCCAGCAGCTTGGGCAGGAGTAGCAATCAGCCCCAGCATTTT	CASSLGRSSNQPQHF
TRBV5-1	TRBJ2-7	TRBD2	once	TGCGCCAGCAGCCCGGGCCTAGCGGGAGTGGACGAGCAGTACTTC	CASSPGLAGVDEQYF
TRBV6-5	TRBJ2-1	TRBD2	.	TGTGCCAGCTTTGCAAACGGGAGGGCCTACAATGAGCAGTTCTTC	CASFANGRAYNEQFF
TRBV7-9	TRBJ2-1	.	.	TGTGCCAGCACCAGTGTAGGAAATGAGCAGTTCTTC	CASTSVGNEQFF
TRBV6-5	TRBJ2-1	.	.	TGTGCCAGCAGTTACGGTTGGGGGGAGGCGGGTGAGCAGTTCTTC	CASSYGWGEAGEQFF
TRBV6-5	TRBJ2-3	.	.	TGTGCCAGCAGCCTGGAAGGGCGCACAGATACGCAGTATTTT	CASSLEGRTDTQYF
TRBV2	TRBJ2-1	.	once	TGTGCCAGCAGTGATTCAGGTTACAATGAGCAGTTCTTC	CASSDSGYNEQFF
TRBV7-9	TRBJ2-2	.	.	TGTGCCAGCAGCTTAGTGGCAGACACCGGGGAGCTGTTTTTT	CASSLVADTGELFF
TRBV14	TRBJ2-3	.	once	TGTGCCAGCAGCCCTATAGGACAGTTCACAGATACGCAGTATTTT	CASSPIGQFTDTQYF
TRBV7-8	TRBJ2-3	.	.	TGTGCCAGCAGCCGCCCCCGTGGTGCAGATACGCAGTATTTT	CASSRPRGADTQYF
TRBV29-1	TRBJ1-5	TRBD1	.	TGCAGCGTTGGACAGGGGGCCAATCAGCCCCAGCATTTT	CSVGQGANQPQHF
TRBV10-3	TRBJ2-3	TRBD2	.	TGTGCCATCAGGGGCCTCGCCGGGACTAGCTCAGATACGCAGTATTTT	CAIRGLAGTSSDTQYF
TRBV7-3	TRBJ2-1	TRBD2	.	TGTGCCAGCAGGCCACCGGGACTAGCGAGCAATGAGCAGTTCTTC	CASRPPGLASNEQFF
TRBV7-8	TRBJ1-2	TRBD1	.	TGTGCCAGCAGCTTCCGGGACAGGGGCAACTATGGCTACACCTTC	CASSFRDRGNYGYTF
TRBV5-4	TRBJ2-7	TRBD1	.	TGTGCCAGCAGCGCCGGGACAGGGGACGAGCAGTACTTC	CASSAGTGDEQYF
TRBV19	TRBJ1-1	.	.	TGTGCCAGTAGTCCGCGGGGATCGAACACTGAAGCTTTCTTT	CASSPRGSNTEAFF
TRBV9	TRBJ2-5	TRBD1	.	TGTGCCAGCAGCGTAGGACAGGGGAACCCTCCAGAGACCCAGTACTTC	CASSVGQGNPPETQYF
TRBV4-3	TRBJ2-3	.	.	TGCGCCAGCAGCCAAGATCGGTACCCCGGGAATACGCAGTATTTT	CASSQDRYPGNTQYF
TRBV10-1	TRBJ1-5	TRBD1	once	TGCGCCAGCAGTGATATAGAGGACAGGGGCTCGGAGGACCAGCCCCAGCATTTT	CASSDIEDRGSEDQPQHF
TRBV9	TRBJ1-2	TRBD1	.	TGTGCCAGCAGCGTAGCTACAGGGGTCTATGGCTACACCTTC	CASSVATGVYGYTF
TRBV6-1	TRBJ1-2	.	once	TGTGCCAGCAGTGAGACAGTTTTTTATGGCTACACCTTC	CASSETVFYGYTF
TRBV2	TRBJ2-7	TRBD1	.	TGTGCCAGCAGCAGACAGGGGGCGAGTTACGAGCAGTACTTC	CASSRQGASYEQYF
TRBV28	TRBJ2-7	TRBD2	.	TGTGCCAGCAGTTTAGGGACTACCCGAGGCGAGCAGTACTTC	CASSLGTTRGEQYF
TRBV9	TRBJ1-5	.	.	TGTGCCAGCAGCGCCGATGGACAGCGGAATCAGCCCCAGCATTTT	CASSADGQRNQPQHF
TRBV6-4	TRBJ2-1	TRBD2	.	TGTGCCAGCAGTGACTCCCTAGCGGGAGGGGATGAGCAGTTCTTC	CASSDSLAGGDEQFF
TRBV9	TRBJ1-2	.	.	TGTGCCAGCAGCGCAACAGGGCCCATCAGCTATGGCTACACCTTC	CASSATGPISYGYTF
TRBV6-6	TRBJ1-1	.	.	TGTGCCAGCAGTAAGGTTAGGAACACTGAAGCTTTCTTT	CASSKVRNTEAFF
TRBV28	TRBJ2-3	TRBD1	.	TGTGCCAGCAGTTTTCCCGGGACAGGGGGCGTTAGGAGCACAGATACGCAGTATTTT	CASSFPGTGGVRSTDTQYF
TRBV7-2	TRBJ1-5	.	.	TGTGCCAGCAGCTTTATGGCAGACGATCGGCCCCAGCATTTT	CASSFMADDRPQHF
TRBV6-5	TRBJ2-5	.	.	TGTGCCAGCAGTTACGACAGGTACCAAGAGACCCAGTACTTC	CASSYDRYQETQYF
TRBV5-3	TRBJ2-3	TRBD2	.	TGTGCCAGAAGCTTTAAATCCGGGACTAGCGGGAGAAAGAGGACAGATACGCAGTATTTT	CARSFKSGTSGRKRTDTQYF
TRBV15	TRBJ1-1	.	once	TGTGCCACCAGCAGAGATGTTTTGGGGGGCACTGAAGCTTTCTTT	CATSRDVLGGTEAFF
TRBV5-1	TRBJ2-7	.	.	TGCGCCAGCAGCTCGGGGGGAGGGGACAGCTCCTACGAGCAGTACTTC	CASSSGGGDSSYEQYF
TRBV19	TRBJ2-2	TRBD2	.	TGTGCCAGTAGTCCCGCCCGGGCGGGAGCGAACACCGGGGAGCTGTTTTTT	CASSPARAGANTGELFF